This T cell receptor beta chain was recorded in a study of T-cell reconstitution after alpha-beta-depleted transplantation in children. General observations from the study: Diversity of TCRbeta at day 60 was high in some patients, arising from surviving recipient T cells and thymic progenitors. Newly produced T cells mostly provided counts and TCRbeta diversity after one year, as hyperexpanded clones declined. Reportedly, roughly two months post-transplant, alpha-beta T cells arose from several hundred expanded graft clones.

Preparation of the TCRbeta library involved a method that used unique molecular identifiers. TCRdb redid the calling of the PCR reads with MiXCR, one entry per CDR3 protein. The sample lists roughly 790,000 distinct CDR3 sequences, approximately 15% occurring once. About this clonotype itself: The antigen is unknown.

CDR3 length: 17 amino acids. Germline CDR1 reads SGHTA; CDR2 reads FQGTGA. Trimming shortened V by 5 bases and J by 2 bases, and 20 bases separated the two germline ends. V gene TRBV7-3 combines with J gene TRBJ2-3; D not resolved. This TCR was sampled from a male patient younger than 18 who had a stem cell transplant for acute lymphoblastic leukemia, so the T cells may come from the graft donor. The sequencing here drew on PBMCs, mostly from graft donor cells, taken 360 days after TCRalphabeta/CD19-depleted stem cell transplant. Here the CDR3 reads CASSPEGLPTLTDTQYF. CDR3 bases: TGTGCCAGCAGCCCCGAAGGGCTACCGACTCTCACAGATACGCAGTATTTT. Drawing the rest from reference TRBV7-3 and TRBJ2-3, the complete variable domain is GAGVSQTPSNKVTEKGKYVELRCDPISGHTALYWYRQSLGQGPEFLIYFQGTGAADDSGLPNDRFFAVRPEGSVSTLKIQRTERGDSAVYLCASSPEGLPTLTDTQYFGPGTRLTVL.